This TCR beta chain was captured in a study of immune evolution from preneoplasia to lung adenocarcinoma. TCRdb keeps only in-frame clones here, not all; method: immunoSEQ multiplex PCR. The sample consists of about 14,000 clones, less than 85% of them appearing once. Regarding this clone: Antigen: not known.

Broader study findings: Clonality was highest in normal lung, lower in later-stage lesions apparently.

The ends lost 6 bases at V and 3 bases at J; junction bases unmatched: 11. CDR3 length: 15 residues. Germline CDR1 is WNHNN and CDR2 is SYGVQD (reference sequence). What was sequenced was FFPE minimally invasive lung adenocarcinoma tissue. The clonotype was recovered from a person between 65 and 80 years old with lung adenocarcinoma. The V gene is TRBV10-1, the J gene TRBJ2-7; 7 bases agree with TRBD1. CDR3 in DNA: TGCGCCAGCAGCGATCGACAGGGAACTTACTACGAGCAGTACTTC. Its translation is CASSDRQGTYYEQYF.